This note documents a single T cell receptor beta chain sequence. The authors' processing: It was from reference gene primer amplification that nucleated cell counts were estimated. Clones were sequenced by immunoSEQ multiplex PCR, and TCRdb holds only the in-frame ones, with some missing. The DNA gave D and trimming, while V, J and clone size come from that table. The sample has fewer than 200,000 clones; more than 70% are singletons. The data were taken from a study of blood T cell repertoires in COVID-19. Study information: Specimens from acute and convalescent COVID-19 originated in the United States, Italy and Spain. Sources were T cells, B-cell-depleted T cells, or PBMCs; the material itself was cDNA or gDNA.

J gave up 4 bases and V 4 bases, and 12 bases lay outside the gene matches. The CDR3 sequence is 16 residues long. Germline CDR1 and CDR2: SGDLS and YYNGEE. V is TRBV9 and J is TRBJ2-3; 7 nucleotides match TRBD1. Sequencing used peripheral blood. The sequence derives from a man aged 50-60 years who had recovered from COVID-19. The CDR3 bases are TGTGCCAGCAGCCCTGCACAGGGGCGGAGTGCAGATACGCAGTATTTT. This gives the protein CASSPAQGRSADTQYF.